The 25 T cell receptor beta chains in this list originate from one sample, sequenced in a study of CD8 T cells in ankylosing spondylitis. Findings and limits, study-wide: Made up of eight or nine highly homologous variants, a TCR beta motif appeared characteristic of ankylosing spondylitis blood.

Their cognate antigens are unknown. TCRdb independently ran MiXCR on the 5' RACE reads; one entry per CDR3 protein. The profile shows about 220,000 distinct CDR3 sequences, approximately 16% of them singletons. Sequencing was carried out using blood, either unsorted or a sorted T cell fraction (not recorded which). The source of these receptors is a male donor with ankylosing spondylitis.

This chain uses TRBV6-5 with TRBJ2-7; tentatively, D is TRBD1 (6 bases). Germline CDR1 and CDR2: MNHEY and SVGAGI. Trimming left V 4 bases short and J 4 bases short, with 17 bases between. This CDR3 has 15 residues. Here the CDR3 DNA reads TGTGCCAGCAGTTCCTCTTGGGACACTGAGTACGAGCAGTACTTC. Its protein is CASSSSWDTEYEQYF.

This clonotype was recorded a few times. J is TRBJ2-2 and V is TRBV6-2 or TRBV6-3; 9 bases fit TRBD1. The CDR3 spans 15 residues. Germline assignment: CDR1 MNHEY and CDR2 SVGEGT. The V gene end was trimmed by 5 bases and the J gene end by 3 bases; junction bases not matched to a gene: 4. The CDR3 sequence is CASSGDRVDTGELFF. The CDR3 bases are TGTGCCAGCAGTGGGGACAGGGTGGACACCGGGGAGCTGTTTTTT.

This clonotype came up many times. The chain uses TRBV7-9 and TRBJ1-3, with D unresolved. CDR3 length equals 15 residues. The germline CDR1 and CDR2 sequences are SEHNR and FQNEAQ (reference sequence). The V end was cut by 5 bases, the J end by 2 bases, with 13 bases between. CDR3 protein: CASSTFLAAGNTIYF. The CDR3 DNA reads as TGTGCCAGCAGCACCTTCCTCGCCGCTGGAAACACCATATATTTT.

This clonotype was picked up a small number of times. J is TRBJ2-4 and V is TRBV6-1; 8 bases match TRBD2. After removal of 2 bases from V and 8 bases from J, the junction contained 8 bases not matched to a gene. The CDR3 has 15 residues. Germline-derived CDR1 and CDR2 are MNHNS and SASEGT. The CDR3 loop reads CASSEHGGALDIQYF. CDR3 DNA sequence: TGTGCCAGCAGTGAACACGGGGGGGCTTTGGACATTCAGTACTTC.

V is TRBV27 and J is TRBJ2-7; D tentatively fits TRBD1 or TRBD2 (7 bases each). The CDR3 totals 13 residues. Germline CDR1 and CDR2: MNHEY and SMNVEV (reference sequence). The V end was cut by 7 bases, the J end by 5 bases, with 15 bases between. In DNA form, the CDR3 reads TGTGCCAGCACGGGTCAGGGGGGGAACGAGCAGTACTTC. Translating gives CASTGQGGNEQYF.

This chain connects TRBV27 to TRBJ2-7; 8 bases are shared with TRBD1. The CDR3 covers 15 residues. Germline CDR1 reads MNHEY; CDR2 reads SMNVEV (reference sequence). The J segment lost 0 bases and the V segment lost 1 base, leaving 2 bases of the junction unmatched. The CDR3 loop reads CASSLWTGSSYEQYF. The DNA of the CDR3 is TGTGCCAGCAGTTTATGGACAGGGAGCTCCTACGAGCAGTACTTC.

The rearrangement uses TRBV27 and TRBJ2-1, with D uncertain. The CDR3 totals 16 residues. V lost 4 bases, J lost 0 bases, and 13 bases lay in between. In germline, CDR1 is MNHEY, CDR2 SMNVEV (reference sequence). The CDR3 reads CASSWALPSSYNEQFF. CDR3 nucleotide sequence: TGTGCCAGCAGTTGGGCTCTCCCCAGCTCCTACAATGAGCAGTTCTTC.

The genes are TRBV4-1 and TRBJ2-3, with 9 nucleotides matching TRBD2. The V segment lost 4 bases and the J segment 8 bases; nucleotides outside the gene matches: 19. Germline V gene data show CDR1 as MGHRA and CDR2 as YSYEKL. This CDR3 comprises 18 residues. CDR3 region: CASSRPASGVEEVGTQYF. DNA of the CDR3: TGCGCCAGCAGCCGCCCTGCTAGCGGGGTAGAAGAGGTGGGTACGCAGTATTTT.

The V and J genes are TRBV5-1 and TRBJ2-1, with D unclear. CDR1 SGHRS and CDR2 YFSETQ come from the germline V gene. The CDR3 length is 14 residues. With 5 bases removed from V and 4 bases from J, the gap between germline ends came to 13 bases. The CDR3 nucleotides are TGCGCCAGCAGGGCACAGTTTGGGTACAATGAGCAGTTCTTC. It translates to CASRAQFGYNEQFF. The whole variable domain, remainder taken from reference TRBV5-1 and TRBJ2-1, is KAGVTQTPRYLIKTRGQQVTLSCSPISGHRSVSWYQQTPGQGLQFLFEYFSETQRNKGNFPGRFSGRQFSNSRSEMNVSTLELGDSALYLCASRAQFGYNEQFFGPGTRLTVL.

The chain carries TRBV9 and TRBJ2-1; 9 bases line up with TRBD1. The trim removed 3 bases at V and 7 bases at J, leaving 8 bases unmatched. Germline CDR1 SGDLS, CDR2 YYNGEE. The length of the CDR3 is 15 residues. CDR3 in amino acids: CASSEQGASLNEQFF. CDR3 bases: TGTGCCAGCAGCGAACAGGGGGCCTCTCTAAATGAGCAGTTCTTC.

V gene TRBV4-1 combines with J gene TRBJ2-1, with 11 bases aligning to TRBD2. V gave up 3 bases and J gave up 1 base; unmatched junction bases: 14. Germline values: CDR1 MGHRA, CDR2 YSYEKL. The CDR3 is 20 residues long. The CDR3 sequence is CASSHPLSLAGVKSYNEQFF. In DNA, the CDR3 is TGCGCCAGCAGCCACCCTCTGTCACTAGCGGGGGTAAAGTCCTACAATGAGCAGTTCTTC.

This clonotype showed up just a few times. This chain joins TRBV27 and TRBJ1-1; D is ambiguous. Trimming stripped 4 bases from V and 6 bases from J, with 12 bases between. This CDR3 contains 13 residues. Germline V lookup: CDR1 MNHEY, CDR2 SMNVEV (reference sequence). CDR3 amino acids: CASSSTNVAEAFF. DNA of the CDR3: TGTGCCAGCAGTTCAACAAACGTAGCTGAAGCTTTCTTT.

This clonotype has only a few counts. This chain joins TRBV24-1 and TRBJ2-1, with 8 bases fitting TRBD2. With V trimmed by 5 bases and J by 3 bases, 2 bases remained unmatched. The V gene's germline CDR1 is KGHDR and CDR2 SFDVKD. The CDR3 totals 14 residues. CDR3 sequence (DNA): TGTGCCACCAGTGCAGCGGGGGACTACAATGAGCAGTTCTTC. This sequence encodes CATSAAGDYNEQFF.

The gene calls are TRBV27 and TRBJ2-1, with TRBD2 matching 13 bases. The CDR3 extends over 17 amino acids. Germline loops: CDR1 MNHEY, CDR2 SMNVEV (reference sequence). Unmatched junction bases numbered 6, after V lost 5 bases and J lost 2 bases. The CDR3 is CASSPLGLAGPYNEQFF. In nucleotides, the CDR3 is TGTGCCAGCAGTCCCCTGGGACTAGCGGGGCCCTACAATGAGCAGTTCTTC.

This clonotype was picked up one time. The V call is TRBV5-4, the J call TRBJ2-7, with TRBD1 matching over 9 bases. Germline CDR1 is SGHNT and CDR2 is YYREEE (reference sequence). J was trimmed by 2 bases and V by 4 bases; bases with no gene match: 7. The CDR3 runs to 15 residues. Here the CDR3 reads CASSPGTGLTYEQYF. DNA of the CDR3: TGTGCCAGCAGCCCCGGGACAGGGCTAACCTACGAGCAGTACTTC.

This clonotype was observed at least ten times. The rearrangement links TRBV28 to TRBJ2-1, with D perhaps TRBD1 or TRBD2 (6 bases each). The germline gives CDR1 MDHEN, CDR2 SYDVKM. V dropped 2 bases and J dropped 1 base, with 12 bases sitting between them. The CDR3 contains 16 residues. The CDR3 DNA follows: TGTGCCAGCAGTTTAAGACTAGGGGGATCCTACAATGAGCAGTTCTTC. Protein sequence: CASSLRLGGSYNEQFF.

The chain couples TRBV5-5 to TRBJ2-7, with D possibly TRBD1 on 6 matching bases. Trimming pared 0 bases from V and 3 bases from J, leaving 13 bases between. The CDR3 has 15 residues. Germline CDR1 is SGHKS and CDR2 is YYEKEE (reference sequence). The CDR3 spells CASSLVPSGDYEQYF. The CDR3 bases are TGTGCCAGCAGCTTGGTCCCTTCAGGGGACTACGAGCAGTACTTC.

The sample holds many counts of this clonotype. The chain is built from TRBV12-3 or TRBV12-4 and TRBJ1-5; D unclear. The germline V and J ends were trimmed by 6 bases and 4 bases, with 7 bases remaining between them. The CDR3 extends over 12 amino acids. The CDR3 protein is CASSSWNQPQHF. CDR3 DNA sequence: TGTGCCAGCAGCTCGTGGAATCAGCCCCAGCATTTT.

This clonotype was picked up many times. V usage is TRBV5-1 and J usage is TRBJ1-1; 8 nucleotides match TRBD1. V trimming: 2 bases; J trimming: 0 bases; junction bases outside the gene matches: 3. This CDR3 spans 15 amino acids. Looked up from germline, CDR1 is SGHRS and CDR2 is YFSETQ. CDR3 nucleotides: TGCGCCAGCAGCTTTGGACAGGGTCTGAACACTGAAGCTTTCTTT. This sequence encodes CASSFGQGLNTEAFF.

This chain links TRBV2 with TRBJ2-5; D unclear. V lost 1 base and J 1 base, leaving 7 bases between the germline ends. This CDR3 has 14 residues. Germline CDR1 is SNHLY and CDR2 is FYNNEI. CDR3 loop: CASSEGTVQETQYF. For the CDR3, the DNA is TGTGCCAGCAGTGAAGGAACAGTCCAAGAGACCCAGTACTTC.

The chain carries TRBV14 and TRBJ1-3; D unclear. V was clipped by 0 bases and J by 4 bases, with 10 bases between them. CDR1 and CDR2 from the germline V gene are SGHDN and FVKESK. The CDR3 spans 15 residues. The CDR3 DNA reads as TGTGCCAGCAGCCAAGACCAACTCACCGGAAACACCATATATTTT. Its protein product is CASSQDQLTGNTIYF.

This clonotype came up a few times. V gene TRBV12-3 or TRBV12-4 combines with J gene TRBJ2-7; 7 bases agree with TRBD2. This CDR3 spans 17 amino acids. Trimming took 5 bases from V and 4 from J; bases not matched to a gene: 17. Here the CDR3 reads CASSGLAAQSPSYEQYF. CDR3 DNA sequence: TGTGCCAGCAGTGGGCTAGCGGCTCAGTCCCCATCTTACGAGCAGTACTTC.

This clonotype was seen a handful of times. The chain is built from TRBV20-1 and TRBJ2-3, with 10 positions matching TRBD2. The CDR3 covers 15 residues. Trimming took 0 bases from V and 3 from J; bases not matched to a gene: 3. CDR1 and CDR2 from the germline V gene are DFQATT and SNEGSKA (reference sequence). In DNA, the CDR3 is TGCAGTGCTAGAGATCAGCGGGAGGGGACAGATACGCAGTATTTT. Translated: CSARDQREGTDTQYF.

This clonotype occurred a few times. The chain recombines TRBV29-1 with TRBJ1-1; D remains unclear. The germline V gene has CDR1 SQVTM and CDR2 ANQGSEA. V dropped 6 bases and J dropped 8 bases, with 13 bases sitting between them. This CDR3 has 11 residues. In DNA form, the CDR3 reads TGCAGCGTGCCCCTGGCAAACGAAGCTTTCTTT. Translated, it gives CSVPLANEAFF.

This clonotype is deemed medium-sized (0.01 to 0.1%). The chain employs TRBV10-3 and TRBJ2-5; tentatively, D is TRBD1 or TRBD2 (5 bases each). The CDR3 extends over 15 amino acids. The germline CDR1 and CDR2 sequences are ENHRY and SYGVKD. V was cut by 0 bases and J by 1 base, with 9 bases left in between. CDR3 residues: CAISESEGLQETQYF. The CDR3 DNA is TGTGCCATCAGTGAGTCAGAGGGGCTCCAAGAGACCCAGTACTTC.